This T cell receptor beta chain was recovered during a study of identical twins. Only a few counts were recorded for this clonotype. This CDR3 is built from 13 residues. The V and J ends lost 7 bases and 8 bases, in that order; junction bases with no gene match: 8. Looked up from germline, CDR1 is SEHNR and CDR2 is FQNEAQ (reference sequence). One entry per CDR3 protein, called by TCRdb with MiXCR from the 5' RACE reads. The sample has nearly 200,000 distinct CDR3 sequences; around 15% are singletons. These data were also filed under a second study, of T cells expressing NK-cell markers. That work adds: Out of eight donors sequenced, seven tested HCMV-seropositive and the remaining one seronegative. Unclear, still, was the HCMV specificity of the expanded NKG2C+ T cell clones.

The source is a woman aged 18-30 years in good health. V and J are TRBV7-9 and TRBJ2-3; 8 bases align to TRBD1. The sample consisted of CD8+ T cells sorted from blood. CDR3 sequence (DNA): TGTGCCAGCACCTCCTGGACAGGGATTACGCAGTATTTT. It yields the protein CASTSWTGITQYF.